A selection of T cell receptor beta chains follows, all from one sample in a study of blood T cells in healthy people across ages. From the 5' RACE reads, TCRdb called clonotypes with MiXCR, one entry per CDR3 protein. The sample carries more than 1,400,000 distinct CDR3 sequences, 42% recorded once. Sample: blood. The receptors derive from a woman between 18 and 29 years old in good health. Each CDR3 is given with its conserved first and last residue. The D gene is left open where the match is weak. Part of the rows lack a size; the others show once, few, many or a class for expanded clones.

D gene	J gene	clone size	V gene	CDR3 protein	CDR3 DNA
TRBD1	TRBJ2-6	-	TRBV3-1	CASLLSDRVGVGANVLTF	TGTGCCAGCTTACTCTCGGACAGGGTGGGTGTCGGGGCCAACGTCCTGACTTTC
-	TRBJ1-3	-	TRBV12-3/TRBV12-4	CASSPGLLSGNTIYF	TGTGCCAGCAGTCCAGGACTCCTCTCTGGAAACACCATATATTTT
-	TRBJ2-6	-	TRBV28	CASKSGGSAGANVLTF	TGTGCCAGCAAATCGGGGGGCTCAGCTGGGGCCAACGTCCTGACTTTC
-	TRBJ1-2	few	TRBV21-1	CASSKIGGYGYTF	TGTGCCAGCAGCAAGATTGGGGGCTATGGCTACACCTTC
-	TRBJ2-1	-	TRBV7-2	CASIPGGSYNEQFF	TGTGCCAGCATCCCAGGAGGTTCCTACAATGAGCAGTTCTTC
TRBD1	TRBJ2-7	few	TRBV29-1	CSVEGTRTGAYEQYF	TGCAGCGTTGAAGGGACCCGGACAGGGGCCTACGAGCAGTACTTC
-	TRBJ2-7	few	TRBV20-1	CSARGRDIFYEQYF	TGCAGTGCTAGAGGGCGGGACATTTTCTACGAGCAGTACTTC
TRBD1	TRBJ2-5	many	TRBV12-3/TRBV12-4	CASSVPQGAEETQYF	TGTGCCAGCAGTGTCCCACAGGGGGCGGAGGAGACCCAGTACTTC
-	TRBJ2-3	few	TRBV25-1	CASSEYAAATTDTQYF	TGTGCCAGCAGTGAATATGCGGCAGCCACCACAGATACGCAGTATTTT
TRBD2	TRBJ2-7	-	TRBV7-6	CASSSIGTSGRVGEQYF	TGTGCCAGCAGCTCTATCGGGACTAGCGGGAGAGTTGGGGAGCAGTACTTC
TRBD2	TRBJ2-1	-	TRBV3-1	CASSHPEGTSGTTYNEQFF	TGTGCCAGCAGCCACCCCGAGGGGACTAGCGGGACCACCTACAATGAGCAGTTCTTC
-	TRBJ2-5	-	TRBV18	CASSPPTGKPQETQYF	TGTGCCAGCTCACCACCCACAGGGAAACCTCAAGAGACCCAGTACTTC
TRBD2	TRBJ2-3	-	TRBV7-3	CASSLWERGRADTQYF	TGTGCCAGCAGCTTGTGGGAGCGGGGTCGGGCAGATACGCAGTATTTT
TRBD2	TRBJ2-3	-	TRBV20-1	CSAGTSGTNTQYF	TGCAGTGCTGGGACTAGCGGCACAAATACGCAGTATTTT
-	TRBJ1-1	-	TRBV6-1	CASSHGGANTEAFF	TGTGCCAGCAGTCACGGGGGGGCGAACACTGAAGCTTTCTTT
TRBD1	TRBJ2-7	-	TRBV13	CASSLRGQGKYEQYF	TGTGCCAGCAGCTTAAGGGGACAGGGTAAATACGAGCAGTACTTC
TRBD1	TRBJ1-4	once	TRBV4-1	CASSQDRDRGIKANEKLFF	TGCGCCAGCAGCCAGGACCGGGACAGGGGAATTAAGGCTAATGAAAAACTGTTTTTT
-	TRBJ2-1	-	TRBV4-2	CASSPLDGENNEQFF	TGTGCCAGCAGCCCACTCGACGGGGAAAACAATGAGCAGTTCTTC
-	TRBJ2-3	many	TRBV10-3	CAISLKRGGGSTDTQYF	TGTGCCATCAGCCTCAAGAGAGGAGGCGGCAGCACAGATACGCAGTATTTT
-	TRBJ2-7	few	TRBV21-1	CASSRISGHEQYF	TGTGCCAGCAGCCGAATTAGCGGGCACGAGCAGTACTTC
-	TRBJ1-2	-	TRBV9	CASDSNYGYIF	TGTGCCAGCGACAGCAACTATGGCTACATCTTC
-	TRBJ2-7	-	TRBV10-3	CAIRDSPGSAEQYF	TGTGCCATCAGGGATAGCCCAGGATCAGCTGAGCAGTACTTC
-	TRBJ2-1	-	TRBV20-1	CSSGDFREQFF	TGCAGTAGTGGTGACTTTCGTGAGCAGTTCTTC
TRBD1	TRBJ2-4	-	TRBV6-1	CASSDAMDRGLAKNIQYF	TGTGCCAGCAGTGACGCGATGGACAGGGGGCTAGCCAAAAACATTCAGTACTTC
-	TRBJ2-1	once	TRBV4-1	CASSQLLERYNEQFF	TGCGCCAGCAGCCAACTATTAGAGCGGTACAATGAGCAGTTCTTC
-	TRBJ2-5	many	TRBV7-2	CASSFQSGLPYF	TGTGCCAGCAGCTTTCAGTCGGGTTTACCGTACTTC
-	TRBJ2-5	-	TRBV13	CASGQVQETQYF	TGTGCCAGCGGCCAGGTCCAAGAGACCCAGTACTTC
-	TRBJ1-2	-	TRBV7-2	CASSQGVYFSDGYTF	TGTGCCAGCAGCCAGGGAGTATATTTTTCGGATGGCTACACCTTC
TRBD2	TRBJ2-5	-	TRBV20-1	CSARTSAGETQYF	TGCAGTGCTAGGACTAGCGCGGGGGAGACCCAGTACTTC
TRBD2	TRBJ2-3	few	TRBV12-3/TRBV12-4	CASRPSGGKRDTQYF	TGTGCCAGCAGACCGAGCGGGGGGAAACGGGATACGCAGTATTTT
TRBD2	TRBJ2-7	-	TRBV4-1	CASSRSLAGEQYF	TGCGCCAGCAGCCGTAGTCTAGCGGGCGAGCAGTACTTC
-	TRBJ1-6	few	TRBV27	CASSSGRRDSPLHF	TGTGCCAGCAGTTCGGGGCGTCGGGATTCACCCCTCCACTTT
-	TRBJ2-7	few	TRBV9	CASSPQPTFTYEQYF	TGTGCCAGCAGCCCCCAACCAACATTCACCTACGAGCAGTACTTC
-	TRBJ2-3	-	TRBV27	CASSDPGNTQYF	TGTGCCAGCAGTGACCCGGGGAATACGCAGTATTTT
-	TRBJ2-1	few	TRBV2	CASSEAGGGLYYNEQFF	TGTGCCAGCAGTGAAGCAGGGGGGGGCCTTTACTACAATGAGCAGTTCTTC
-	TRBJ1-1	once	TRBV9	CASSVVGGKNTEAFF	TGTGCCAGCAGCGTAGTGGGAGGTAAAAACACTGAAGCTTTCTTT
TRBD2	TRBJ2-1	-	TRBV27	CASSPGLVTEQFF	TGTGCCAGCAGTCCGGGACTAGTAACTGAGCAGTTCTTC
TRBD1	TRBJ2-7	-	TRBV5-1	CASSGTGVVNEQYF	TGCGCCAGCAGCGGGACAGGGGTCGTAAACGAGCAGTACTTC
-	TRBJ2-7	once	TRBV4-1	CASSQDGLEFYEQYF	TGCGCCAGCAGCCAAGATGGCTTGGAGTTCTACGAGCAGTACTTC
TRBD1	TRBJ1-1	few	TRBV12-3/TRBV12-4	CASSFQGARTEAFF	TGTGCCAGCAGTTTCCAGGGGGCTAGGACTGAAGCTTTCTTT
-	TRBJ1-5	few	TRBV28	CASRYTGIGQPQHF	TGTGCCAGCAGATACACAGGGATTGGTCAGCCCCAGCATTTT
-	TRBJ1-5	-	TRBV2	CASSGLSPGTSGNQPQHF	TGTGCCAGCAGTGGGCTGTCCCCCGGGACAAGCGGGAATCAGCCCCAGCATTTT
TRBD1	TRBJ2-7	-	TRBV6-1	CASSEGDRVLREQYF	TGTGCCAGCAGTGAAGGGGACAGGGTACTCCGCGAGCAGTACTTC
TRBD2	TRBJ2-1	few	TRBV20-1	CSATPTSGGVHEQFF	TGCAGTGCTACCCCGACTAGCGGGGGGGTACATGAGCAGTTCTTC
TRBD2	TRBJ2-3	-	TRBV19	CASGGLADPDTQYF	TGTGCCAGTGGTGGGCTAGCGGACCCAGATACGCAGTATTTT
-	TRBJ1-1	-	TRBV7-8	CASSPTGTSEAFF	TGTGCCAGCAGCCCGACCGGGACATCCGAAGCTTTCTTT
TRBD1	TRBJ1-5	few	TRBV6-6	CASGTGQGVRQPQHF	TGTGCCAGCGGTACGGGACAGGGGGTTCGTCAGCCCCAGCATTTT
TRBD2	TRBJ2-1	-	TRBV18	CASSLGGDGEQFF	TGTGCCAGCTCACTCGGGGGGGACGGTGAGCAGTTCTTC
-	TRBJ2-5	-	TRBV20-1	CSATLGVETQYF	TGCAGTGCTACCCTAGGGGTGGAGACCCAGTACTTC
-	TRBJ2-1	few	TRBV14	CASSRSQRYNEQFF	TGTGCCAGCAGCCGGAGCCAGCGGTACAATGAGCAGTTCTTC
TRBD1	TRBJ1-4	few	TRBV3-1	CASSLPTGSDEKLFF	TGTGCCAGCAGTCTACCGACAGGGTCTGATGAAAAACTGTTTTTT
-	TRBJ2-7	-	TRBV14	CASSPIKDEQYF	TGTGCCAGCAGCCCAATAAAAGACGAGCAGTACTTC
TRBD1	TRBJ1-5	few	TRBV16	CASTTGVGQPQHF	TGTGCCAGCACCACAGGGGTCGGTCAGCCCCAGCATTTT
-	TRBJ2-3	-	TRBV20-1	CSARQGEADTQYF	TGCAGTGCTAGACAGGGGGAGGCAGATACGCAGTATTTT
TRBD2	TRBJ2-1	-	TRBV11-3	CASSLDLGLAGSNEQFF	TGTGCCAGCAGCTTAGACCTGGGACTAGCGGGAAGCAATGAGCAGTTCTTC
-	TRBJ2-2	once	TRBV11-2	CASSLDYGELFF	TGTGCCAGCAGCTTAGATTATGGGGAGCTGTTTTTT
-	TRBJ2-7	few	TRBV20-1	CSALTPPRYEQYF	TGCAGTGCTTTGACTCCACCTCGGTACGAGCAGTACTTC
-	TRBJ1-2	-	TRBV6-5	CASSTTGCSYTF	TGTGCCAGCAGTACGACAGGTTGTAGCTACACCTTC
-	TRBJ1-2	-	TRBV20-1	CSATPRGSNYGYTF	TGCAGTGCTACCCCAAGGGGTTCTAACTATGGCTACACCTTC